A single T cell receptor beta chain is shown here with its context. What it recognizes is unknown. This specimen comes from a study of T cell responses to AZD1222 COVID-19 vaccine. General study results and limits: Spike-specific TCR breadth and depth rose after two AZD1222 doses. Only after the peak T cell response were repertoires sampled. Mostly white British, mostly female donors; authors suggested clonal diversity may be underestimated.

Libraries were prepared by immunoSEQ multiplex PCR; TCRdb keeps only in-frame clonotypes and omits some of them. The sample lists around 120,000 clones; 75% to 90% were seen once. From germline, CDR1 is MDHEN and CDR2 SYDVKM. V lost 6 bases and J lost 2, with 14 bases in between. This CDR3 contains 15 residues. The rearrangement links TRBV28 to TRBJ1-5; tentatively, D is TRBD1 (5 bases). This clonotype was obtained from an adult in good health. The sequences come from peripheral blood, collected on day 0 of AZD1222 vaccination. CDR3: CASRLAGQGNQPQHF. In nucleotides, the CDR3 is TGTGCCAGCAGACTCGCAGGGCAGGGCAATCAGCCCCAGCATTTT.